This T cell receptor beta chain was identified in a study of blood T cells in healthy people across ages. Through a sample-barcoded 5' primer and a J-beta primer mix, a second PCR was run for roughly 7 to 11 cycles. A template-switch adaptor containing 12 random nucleotides labeled each cDNA molecule. In TCRdb, the 5' RACE reads were re-called with MiXCR into one record per CDR3 protein. The sample holds 1.5 million to 2 million distinct CDR3 sequences; approximately 50% are singletons and the top ten take about 2.1%. This clonotype was counted a few times. The target antigen is unknown. The donors, healthy Caucasians from Russia, were aged roughly 6 to 100. Total RNA was isolated from each sample in quantities of at least 6 micrograms. Deletions cut 0 bases from V and 4 bases from J, with 19 bases between. The germline V gene encodes CDR1 SGHDN and CDR2 FVKESK. The CDR3 loop spans 18 amino acids. The study's findings and limits: When set beside aged donors, long-lived donors presented more naive CD4+ cells and higher diversity.

The specimen sequenced was blood. The chain combines TRBV14 with TRBJ2-1; D not resolved. The sequence derives from a woman between 40 and 55 years old in good health. CDR3 sequence: CASSQELLTLSQYNEQFF. The CDR3 bases are TGTGCCAGCAGCCAAGAACTACTGACGCTATCCCAGTACAATGAGCAGTTCTTC. The full variable domain, in which reference TRBV14 and TRBJ2-1 provide the parts outside the CDR3, is EAGVTQFPSHSVIEKGQTVTLRCDPISGHDNLYWYRRVMGKEIKFLLHFVKESKQDESGMPNNRFLAERTGGTYSTLKVQPAELEDSGVYFCASSQELLTLSQYNEQFFGPGTRLTVL.